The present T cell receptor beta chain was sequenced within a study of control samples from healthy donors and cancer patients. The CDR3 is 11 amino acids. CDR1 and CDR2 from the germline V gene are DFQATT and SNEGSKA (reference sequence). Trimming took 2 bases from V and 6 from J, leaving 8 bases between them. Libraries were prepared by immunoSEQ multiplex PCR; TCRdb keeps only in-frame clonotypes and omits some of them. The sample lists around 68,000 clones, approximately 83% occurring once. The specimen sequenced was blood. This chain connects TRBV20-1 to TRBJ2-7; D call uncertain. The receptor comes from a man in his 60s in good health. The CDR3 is CSARYGSEQYF. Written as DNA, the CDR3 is TGCAGTGCTAGATATGGGTCCGAGCAGTACTTC.